This passage covers 5 T cell receptor beta chains from one sample sequenced in a study of cytomegalovirus exposure and HLA in healthy donors. PCR primers comprised 60 Vbeta and 13 Jbeta primers. Method: immunoSEQ multiplex PCR; TCRdb's copy keeps in-frame clones and lacks some. The sample lists 110,000 to 150,000 clones; about 64% were seen once. Sample: PBMCs. The source of these receptors is a man in his fifties or sixties in good health and CMV-seronegative.

The J gene is TRBJ1-4, the V gene TRBV4-3; the match to TRBD1 covers 8 bases. This CDR3 spans 15 amino acids. Germline CDR1 reads LGHNA; CDR2 reads YSLEER. Trimming took 3 bases from V and 6 from J; bases not matched to a gene: 6. The CDR3 loop reads CASSQLPGQDEKLFF. The DNA of the CDR3 is TGCGCCAGCAGCCAGCTCCCGGGACAGGATGAAAAACTGTTTTTT.

The V call is TRBV6-1, the J call TRBJ1-1; a possible D gene is TRBD1 (5 bases). V dropped 4 bases and J dropped 0 bases, with 15 bases sitting between them. Germline V gene data show CDR1 as MNHNS and CDR2 as SASEGT. The CDR3 totals 16 residues. In DNA, the CDR3 is TGTGCCAGCAGTGCCCGCAGGGTGGTAGTGAACACTGAAGCTTTCTTT. This gives the protein CASSARRVVVNTEAFF.

This clone was seen just once. The chain employs TRBV19 and TRBJ2-2; 8 nucleotides agree with TRBD2. The CDR3 extends over 15 amino acids. V was pared by 4 bases and J by 2 bases, with 3 bases of the junction left unmatched. Germline CDR1 LNHDA, CDR2 SQIVND (reference sequence). DNA of the CDR3: TGTGCCAGTAGTAGGCTAGCGGGCAACACCGGGGAGCTGTTTTTT. Its translation: CASSRLAGNTGELFF.

This clone appeared a few times. The rearrangement uses TRBV19 and TRBJ1-1; 12 nucleotides match TRBD1. The V and J ends lost 5 bases and 5 bases, in that order; junction bases with no gene match: 12. CDR1 and CDR2 from the germline V gene are LNHDA and SQIVND (reference sequence). The CDR3 runs 17 residues. The CDR3 protein is CASSAAGQGALRTEAFF. DNA of the CDR3: TGTGCCAGTAGTGCAGCGGGACAGGGGGCATTGAGGACTGAAGCTTTCTTT.

The chain is built from TRBV9 and TRBJ2-2; 10 bases agree with TRBD2. Per germline, CDR1 SGDLS and CDR2 YYNGEE. CDR3 size: 16 residues. The V segment lost 4 bases and the J segment 6 bases; nucleotides outside the gene matches: 9. The CDR3 coding sequence is TGTGCCAGCAGCCCCCAACTAGCGGGATTGTCCGGGGAGCTGTTTTTT. It encodes CASSPQLAGLSGELFF.